A selection of T cell receptor beta chains follows, all from one sample in a study of beta chain features in type 1 diabetes. Assay: immunoSEQ multiplex PCR; the TCRdb copy retains only in-frame clones and omits some. Of some 290,000 clones listed, roughly 25% were seen once; the top ten hold roughly 0.011%. Sequencing was performed on naive CD4+ T cells from blood. The receptors were gathered from a woman aged 25 to 39 with type 1 diabetes. Both conserved end residues are trimmed from each CDR3. Fields, in order: J gene, clone size, D gene, V gene, CDR3 protein. D genes are given only for firm matches. For some rows the clone size is stated as once, few or many, or as a class when expanded; others skip it.

TRBJ1-2	.	.	TRBV7-9	ASSSGQLASNYGYT
TRBJ2-5	.	TRBD2	TRBV18	ASSPGLAGETQY
TRBJ1-4	few	.	TRBV29-1	SATEAFNEKLF
TRBJ2-3	few	TRBD2	TRBV9	ASSKLAGDGDTQY
TRBJ2-2	few	.	TRBV7-9	ASSLISGGNTGELF
TRBJ2-1	.	TRBD1	TRBV10-3	AISGDRGSVVNEQF
TRBJ2-1	few	TRBD2	TRBV29-1	SVVGGRAHNEQF
TRBJ2-7	few	TRBD2	TRBV29-1	SVGGTSVFYEQY
TRBJ2-2	few	.	TRBV4-1	ASSSDWTGELF
TRBJ2-6	few	.	TRBV29-1	SVDTMAVSGANVLT
TRBJ2-1	.	.	TRBV7-9	ASSLGGGVHNEQF
TRBJ2-3	.	.	TRBV30	AWSVLGSTDTQY
TRBJ1-1	few	TRBD1	TRBV18	ASSPLSGTGVIMNTEAF
TRBJ2-1	few	.	TRBV9	ASSVDGGAYNEQF
TRBJ2-7	few	TRBD1	TRBV13	ASRKGGASYEQY
TRBJ2-1	few	TRBD2	TRBV5-6	ASSLRLADALKGEQF
TRBJ1-2	few	TRBD1	TRBV5-1	ASSQGTAGYT
TRBJ2-2	few	TRBD1	TRBV11-2	ASSSQGQGLGGELF
TRBJ2-1	few	.	TRBV5-1	ASSLFRSSYNEQF
TRBJ2-3	.	.	TRBV5-6	ASIDRLSFTDTQY
TRBJ2-1	.	.	TRBV9	ASSVGRERNEQF
TRBJ2-5	few	.	TRBV29-1	SVENQSGETQY
TRBJ2-7	few	TRBD1	TRBV4-1	ASSQAGTGWIYEQY
TRBJ1-5	.	.	TRBV5-1	ASSLVAGSNQPQH
TRBJ2-2	few	TRBD2	TRBV7-3	ASSPLAGGPFETGELF
TRBJ2-1	.	TRBD2	TRBV4-1	ASRVSGRALSNEQF
TRBJ1-5	.	TRBD1	TRBV2	ASSDSYRGPNQPQH
TRBJ2-7	few	.	TRBV29-1	SVEDGTSYEQY
TRBJ1-1	.	TRBD1	TRBV29-1	SAGTGTTIPEAF
TRBJ1-5	few	TRBD1	TRBV4-1	ASSQDGQGGQPQH
TRBJ2-7	few	TRBD2	TRBV28	ASRETSGRREQY
TRBJ1-1	few	.	TRBV14	ASSQLMNTEAF
TRBJ2-1	.	TRBD2	TRBV20-1	SARTSFEQF
TRBJ2-3	.	TRBD2	TRBV15	ATSRDLASGVVDTQY
TRBJ2-1	.	TRBD2	TRBV29-1	SVDGTRNEQF
TRBJ1-3	few	TRBD1	TRBV29-1	SVATGFGNTIY
TRBJ2-5	few	.	TRBV5-4	ASRLQDQETQY
TRBJ1-2	.	.	TRBV7-9	ASSLDRQEANYGYT
TRBJ2-3	.	TRBD1	TRBV29-1	SVEDWTGGRDTQY
TRBJ2-3	.	.	TRBV5-4	ASSPQGVTDTQY
TRBJ2-7	few	TRBD1	TRBV9	ASSTGQGSYEQY